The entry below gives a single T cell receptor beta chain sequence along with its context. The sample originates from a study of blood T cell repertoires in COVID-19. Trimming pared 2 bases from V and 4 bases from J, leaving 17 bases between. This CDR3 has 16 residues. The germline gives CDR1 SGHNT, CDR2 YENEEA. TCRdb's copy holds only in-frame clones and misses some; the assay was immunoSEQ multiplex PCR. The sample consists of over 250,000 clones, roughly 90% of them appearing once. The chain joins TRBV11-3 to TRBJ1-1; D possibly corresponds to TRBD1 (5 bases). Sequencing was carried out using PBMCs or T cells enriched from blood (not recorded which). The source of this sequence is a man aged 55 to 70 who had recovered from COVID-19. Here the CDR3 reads CASSLRVAGPSTEAFF. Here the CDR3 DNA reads TGTGCCAGCAGCTTACGGGTGGCAGGGCCTTCCACTGAAGCTTTCTTT.